This T cell receptor (beta chain) was profiled in a study of T cell responses to AZD1222 COVID-19 vaccine. Findings and caveats of the study: There were mostly white British donors and more females than males, and clonal diversity was possibly underestimated.

The method was immunoSEQ multiplex PCR; TCRdb's version includes in-frame clones alone and lacks a portion of them. The sample records some 150,000 clones, approximately 85% being singletons. As for this clone: The antigen is not known.

This specimen consisted of peripheral blood, obtained on day 0 of MenACWY control vaccination. This clonotype was obtained from an adult in good health.

Here the CDR3 DNA reads TGTGCCAGCAGCTCCTGGACAGGGGCGGGATCAGATACGCAGTATTTT. Its protein is CASSSWTGAGSDTQYF. The V and J genes are TRBV11-2 and TRBJ2-3; 9 bases map to TRBD1. CDR3 size: 16 residues. Germline values: CDR1 SGHAT, CDR2 FQNNGV. Losses at the gene ends were 4 bases for V and 4 bases for J; bases not matched to a gene: 9.